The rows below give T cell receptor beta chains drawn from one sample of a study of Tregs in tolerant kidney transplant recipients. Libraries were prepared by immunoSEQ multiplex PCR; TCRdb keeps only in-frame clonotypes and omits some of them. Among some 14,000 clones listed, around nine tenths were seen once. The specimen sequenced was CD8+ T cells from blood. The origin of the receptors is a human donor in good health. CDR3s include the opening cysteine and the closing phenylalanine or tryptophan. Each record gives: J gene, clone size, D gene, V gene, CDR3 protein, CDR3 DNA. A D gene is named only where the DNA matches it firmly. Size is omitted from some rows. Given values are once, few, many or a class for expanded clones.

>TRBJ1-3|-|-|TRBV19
CASSILGSGNTIYF
TGTGCCAGTAGTATTTTGGGCTCTGGAAACACCATATATTTT
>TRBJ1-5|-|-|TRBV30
CAWSWTSGRDTQHF
TGTGCCTGGAGCTGGACTAGCGGGAGAGATACGCAGCATTTT
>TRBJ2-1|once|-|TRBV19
CASSIGSSYNEQFF
TGTGCCAGTAGTATTGGGAGCTCCTACAATGAGCAGTTCTTC
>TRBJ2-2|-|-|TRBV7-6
CASSSPSGTARNTGELFF
TGTGCCAGCAGCTCACCTAGTGGGACGGCAAGGAACACCGGGGAGCTGTTTTTT
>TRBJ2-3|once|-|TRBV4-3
CASSQEIPADYTDTQYF
TGCGCCAGCAGCCAAGAAATCCCGGCGGACTACACAGATACGCAGTATTTT
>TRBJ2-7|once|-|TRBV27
CASSPGPLNEQYF
TGTGCCAGCAGTCCCGGACCTCTGAACGAGCAGTACTTC
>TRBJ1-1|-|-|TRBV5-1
CASEDDRTEAFF
TGCGCCAGCGAGGACGACCGCACTGAAGCTTTCTTT
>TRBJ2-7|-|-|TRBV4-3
CASSRDLLGEQYF
TGCGCCAGCAGCCGGGACCTACTGGGCGAGCAGTACTTC
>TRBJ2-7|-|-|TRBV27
CASRETGLEGGILSYEQYF
TGTGCCAGCAGGGAAACAGGCTTGGAGGGAGGCATTCTCTCCTACGAGCAGTACTTC
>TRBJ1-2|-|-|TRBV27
CASSFGLGYTF
TGTGCCAGCAGTTTTGGGTTAGGCTACACCTTC
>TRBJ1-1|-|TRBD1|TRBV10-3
CASGQGWGLHSEAFF
TGTGCCAGCGGACAGGGGTGGGGGTTACACTCTGAAGCTTTCTTT
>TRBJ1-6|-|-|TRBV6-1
CASSDPGAINSHF
TGTGCCAGCAGTGATCCCGGGGCTATCAATAGCCACTTT
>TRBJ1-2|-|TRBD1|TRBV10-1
CATSFRDRGEGTEKNTF
TGCGCCACCTCGTTTCGAGACAGGGGCGAGGGAACAGAGAAAAACACCTTC
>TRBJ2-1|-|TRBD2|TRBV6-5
CASSLAGVNNEQFF
TGTGCCAGCTCACTAGCGGGAGTTAACAATGAGCAGTTCTTC
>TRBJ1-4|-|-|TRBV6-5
CASSYDRGSREKLFF
TGTGCCAGCAGTTACGATCGGGGAAGCAGGGAAAAACTGTTTTTT
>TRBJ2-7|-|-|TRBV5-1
CASSNGMGLGYEQYF
TGCGCCAGCAGCAATGGGATGGGACTGGGCTACGAGCAGTACTTC
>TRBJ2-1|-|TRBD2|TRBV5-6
CASSLARLLAGSHHEQFF
TGTGCCAGCAGCTTGGCCAGACTCCTAGCGGGGAGCCACCATGAGCAGTTCTTC
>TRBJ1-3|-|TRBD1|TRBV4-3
CASSQDLTGTGVTIYF
TGCGCCAGCAGCCAAGATTTGACAGGGACTGGTGTTACCATATATTTT
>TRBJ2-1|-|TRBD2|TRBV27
CASSPRTSEDEQFF
TGTGCCAGCAGTCCAAGGACTAGCGAGGATGAGCAGTTCTTC
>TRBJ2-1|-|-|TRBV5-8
CASSPPDHTNEQFF
TGTGCCAGCAGCCCCCCTGACCACACCAATGAGCAGTTCTTC
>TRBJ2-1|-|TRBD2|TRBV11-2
CASSLEAGVSNEQFF
TGTGCCAGCAGCTTAGAAGCGGGGGTCTCCAATGAGCAGTTCTTC
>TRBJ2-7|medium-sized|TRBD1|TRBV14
CASSLGQGPSFEQYF
TGTGCCAGCAGCCTCGGACAGGGGCCATCCTTCGAGCAGTACTTC
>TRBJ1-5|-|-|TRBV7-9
CASSSGGLGQPQHF
TGTGCCAGCAGCTCCGGGGGCCTCGGGCAGCCCCAGCATTTT
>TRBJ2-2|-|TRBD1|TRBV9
CASSVRAGGTTGELFF
TGTGCCAGCAGCGTACGTGCAGGGGGCACCACCGGGGAGCTGTTTTTT
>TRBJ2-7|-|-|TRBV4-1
CASSPHGLETYEQYF
TGCGCCAGCAGCCCCCATGGGTTGGAAACCTACGAGCAGTACTTC
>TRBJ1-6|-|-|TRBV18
CASSPRFVDDYNSPLHF
TGTGCCAGCTCCCCCCGGTTCGTGGATGATTATAATTCACCCCTCCACTTT
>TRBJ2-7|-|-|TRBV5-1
CASTTTGGATYEQYF
TGCGCCAGCACCACAACAGGGGGGGCCACCTACGAGCAGTACTTC
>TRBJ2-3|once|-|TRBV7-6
CASSSKPGSPSTDTQYF
TGTGCCAGCAGCTCCAAACCGGGGTCTCCTAGCACAGATACGCAGTATTTT
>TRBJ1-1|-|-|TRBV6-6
CASSYFDEAFF
TGTGCCAGCAGTTACTTCGATGAAGCTTTCTTT
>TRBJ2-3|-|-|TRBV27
CASSFSRDFTDTQYF
TGTGCCAGCAGTTTTAGCAGGGACTTCACAGATACGCAGTATTTT
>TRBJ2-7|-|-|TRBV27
CASSFSRSSEQYF
TGTGCCAGCAGTTTTTCCCGGTCCTCCGAGCAGTACTTC
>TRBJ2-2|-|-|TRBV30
CAWSTGRGPGELFF
TGTGCCTGGAGTACAGGGAGGGGGCCCGGGGAGCTGTTTTTT
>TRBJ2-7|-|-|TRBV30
CAWGNTYEQYF
TGTGCCTGGGGCAACACCTACGAGCAGTACTTC
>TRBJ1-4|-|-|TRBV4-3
CASSQDRDTEKLFF
TGCGCCAGCAGCCAAGATCGGGACACCGAAAAACTGTTTTTT
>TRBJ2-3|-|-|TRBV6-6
CASSSKLSLYTDTQYF
TGTGCCAGCAGTTCCAAGCTCAGCCTCTACACAGATACGCAGTATTTT
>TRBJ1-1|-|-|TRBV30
CAKRSGLNTEAFF
TGTGCCAAAAGGTCGGGTCTGAACACTGAAGCTTTCTTT
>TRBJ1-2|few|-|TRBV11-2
CASGTGPNYGYTF
TGTGCCAGCGGAACAGGGCCCAACTATGGCTACACCTTC
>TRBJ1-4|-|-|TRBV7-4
CASSSSHQGGEKLFF
TGTGCCAGCAGCTCCTCCCACCAGGGAGGTGAAAAACTGTTTTTT
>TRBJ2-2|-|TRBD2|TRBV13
CASSFSSGGELFF
TGTGCCAGCAGCTTCTCTAGCGGGGGGGAGCTGTTTTTT
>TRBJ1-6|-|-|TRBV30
CAWSGEGSPLHF
TGTGCCTGGTCTGGAGAGGGCTCACCCCTCCACTTT
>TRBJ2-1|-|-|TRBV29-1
CSVGRDEQFF
TGCAGCGTTGGGAGGGATGAGCAGTTCTTC
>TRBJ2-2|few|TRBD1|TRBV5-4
CASSLDRGTGELFF
TGTGCCAGCAGCTTGGACAGGGGTACCGGGGAGCTGTTTTTT
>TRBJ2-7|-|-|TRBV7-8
CASSLGWGQKIYEQYF
TGTGCCAGCAGCTTAGGCTGGGGGCAGAAAATATACGAGCAGTACTTC
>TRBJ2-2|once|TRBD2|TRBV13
CASSLKTSENTGELFF
TGTGCCAGCAGCCTTAAGACTAGCGAGAACACCGGGGAGCTGTTTTTT
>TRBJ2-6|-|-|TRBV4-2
CASSVVDKGQSRANVLTF
TGTGCCAGCAGCGTGGTCGACAAAGGTCAAAGTCGGGCCAACGTCCTGACTTTC
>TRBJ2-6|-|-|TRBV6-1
CASRHLSRANVLTF
TGTGCCAGCAGACATCTTAGTCGGGCCAACGTCCTGACTTTC
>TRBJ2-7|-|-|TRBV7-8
CASSLVGGSYEQYF
TGTGCCAGCAGCTTAGTCGGCGGCTCCTACGAGCAGTACTTC
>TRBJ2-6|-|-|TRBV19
CASSIESRPGVSGANVLTF
TGTGCCAGTAGTATAGAGAGCCGGCCAGGGGTCTCTGGGGCCAACGTCCTGACTTTC
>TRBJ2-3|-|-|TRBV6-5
CASSFRGATDTQYF
TGTGCCAGCAGTTTCAGAGGAGCCACAGATACGCAGTATTTT
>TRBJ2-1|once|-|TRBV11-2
CASSPEEGRSYNEQFF
TGTGCCAGCAGCCCGGAAGAGGGAAGGTCCTACAATGAGCAGTTCTTC
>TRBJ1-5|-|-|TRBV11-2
CASSLGLRGYQPQHF
TGTGCCAGCAGCTTAGGGTTGAGGGGATATCAGCCCCAGCATTTT